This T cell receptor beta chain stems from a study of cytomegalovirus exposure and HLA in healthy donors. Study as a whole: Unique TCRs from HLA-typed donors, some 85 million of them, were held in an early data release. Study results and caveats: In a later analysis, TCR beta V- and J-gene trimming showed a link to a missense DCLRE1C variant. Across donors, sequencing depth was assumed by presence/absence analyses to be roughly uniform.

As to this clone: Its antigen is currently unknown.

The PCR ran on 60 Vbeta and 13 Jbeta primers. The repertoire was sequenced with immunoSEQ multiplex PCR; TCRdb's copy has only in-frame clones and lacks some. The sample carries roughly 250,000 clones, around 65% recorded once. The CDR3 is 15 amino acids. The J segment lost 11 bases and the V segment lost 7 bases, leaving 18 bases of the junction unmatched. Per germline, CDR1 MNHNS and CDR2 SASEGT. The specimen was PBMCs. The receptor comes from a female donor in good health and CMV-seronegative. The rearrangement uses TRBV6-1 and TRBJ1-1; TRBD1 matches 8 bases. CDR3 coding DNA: TGTGCCAGCACCACATTTAGTGGGCCGACAGGGGCTGCTTTCTTT. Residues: CASTTFSGPTGAAFF.